The present T cell receptor (beta chain) was sequenced within a study of cytomegalovirus exposure and HLA in healthy donors. Study-level information: The same platform was used for the 120 validation repertoires and the roughly 600 first-cohort repertoires, a later analysis reported. Study findings and constraints: The study listed roughly 160 cytomegalovirus-associated TCR beta chains. It was reportedly the case that the classifier diagnosed cytomegalovirus status with high specificity and sensitivity.

V lost 2 bases to trimming and J lost 0 bases, with 4 bases between them. The V gene's germline CDR1 is PRHDT and CDR2 FYEKMQ (reference sequence). The CDR3 is 13 residues long. The data were produced by immunoSEQ multiplex PCR, yet TCRdb's version contains in-frame clones alone and is incomplete. The table shows about 400,000 clones, with 75% to 90% occurring only once. As for this clone: Its antigen remains unidentified.

The V call is TRBV13, the J call TRBJ1-1; D not certain. Input material: PBMCs. This sequence was found in a woman between 18 and 30 years old in good health and CMV-seronegative. The CDR3 reads CASSLSLNTEAFF. CDR3 nucleotide sequence: TGTGCCAGCAGCTTAAGCCTGAACACTGAAGCTTTCTTT. Full variable domain (missing parts from reference TRBV13 and TRBJ1-1): AAGVIQSPRHLIKEKRETATLKCYPIPRHDTVYWYQQGPGQDPQFLISFYEKMQSDKGSIPDRFSAQQFSDYHSELNMSSLELGDSALYFCASSLSLNTEAFFGQGTRLTVV.